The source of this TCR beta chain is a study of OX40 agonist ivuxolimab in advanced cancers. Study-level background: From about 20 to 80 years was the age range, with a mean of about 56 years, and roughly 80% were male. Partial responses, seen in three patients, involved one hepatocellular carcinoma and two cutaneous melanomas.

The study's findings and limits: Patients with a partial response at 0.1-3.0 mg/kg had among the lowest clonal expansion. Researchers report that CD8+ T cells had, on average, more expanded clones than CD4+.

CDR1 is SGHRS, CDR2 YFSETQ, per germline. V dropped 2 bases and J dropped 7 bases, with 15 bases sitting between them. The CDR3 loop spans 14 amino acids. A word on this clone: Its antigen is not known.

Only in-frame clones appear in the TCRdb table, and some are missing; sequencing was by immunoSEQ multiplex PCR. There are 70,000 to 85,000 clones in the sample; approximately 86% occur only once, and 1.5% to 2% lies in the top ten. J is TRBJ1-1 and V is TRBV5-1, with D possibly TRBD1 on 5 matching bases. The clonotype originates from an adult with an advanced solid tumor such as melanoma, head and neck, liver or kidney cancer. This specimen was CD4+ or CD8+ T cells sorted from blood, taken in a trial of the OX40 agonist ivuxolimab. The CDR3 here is CASSFRGRSVEAFF. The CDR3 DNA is TGCGCCAGCAGCTTCCGGGGACGCTCCGTTGAAGCTTTCTTT.